A selection of T cell receptor beta chains follows, all from one sample in a study of blood T cell repertoires in COVID-19. Data came from immunoSEQ multiplex PCR; TCRdb stores just in-frame clones and leaves some out. The table shows roughly 190,000 clones, with approximately 91% occurring only once. The specimen was peripheral blood. The receptors here all came from a man aged 25-45 years with acute or convalescent COVID-19. The conserved cysteine and the conserved F or W are not part of the CDR3 here. The D gene is left open where the match is weak.

ASRTGGPGELF,TRBD1,TRBV6-5
ASSQDLNTDTQY,NA,TRBV6-5
ATGLRTGGAGH,TRBD1,TRBV6-5
ASSLYRGNEQF,TRBD1,TRBV19
ASSYGTGKQY,TRBD1,TRBV6-5
ATSDQGQGVYNEQF,TRBD1,TRBV24-1
ASRLTGNYGYT,NA,TRBV12-3/TRBV12-4
ASRPGLYTQY,NA,TRBV6-1
ASSSILSPDTQY,NA,TRBV7-8
ASSINNYPNEQF,NA,TRBV19
ASSETSGMVDTQY,NA,TRBV2
ASSYPGTSENEQF,TRBD2,TRBV27
ASSLINKNTEAF,NA,TRBV7-3
ASSEAFPHATGYTEAF,TRBD1,TRBV6-1
ASSSLTTDEAF,NA,TRBV7-2
ASSFLGSTEAF,NA,TRBV11-3
ATRGTGTGELF,TRBD1,TRBV24-1
ASSRDWGRSPLH,NA,TRBV6-5
ASSGLAGGRSTGELF,TRBD2,TRBV28
ASRATQGGWGEQY,NA,TRBV2
ASSVTVPLAKNIQY,NA,TRBV6-1
ASSDRPGQGAWGYT,TRBD1,TRBV6-1
ASSDLAGQPQH,NA,TRBV6-4
ASSLAGGVVDEQF,TRBD2,TRBV28
AWSPRSGGPNEKLF,NA,TRBV30
SVEDRASGRRVNTGELF,TRBD2,TRBV29-1
ASSLPGFYSGNTIY,NA,TRBV5-6
ASSRGGPDTQY,NA,TRBV12-3/TRBV12-4
ASSQQGALRGYT,TRBD1,TRBV27
ASGTSGGAHSPYNEQF,TRBD2,TRBV27
SADPGMETQY,NA,TRBV29-1